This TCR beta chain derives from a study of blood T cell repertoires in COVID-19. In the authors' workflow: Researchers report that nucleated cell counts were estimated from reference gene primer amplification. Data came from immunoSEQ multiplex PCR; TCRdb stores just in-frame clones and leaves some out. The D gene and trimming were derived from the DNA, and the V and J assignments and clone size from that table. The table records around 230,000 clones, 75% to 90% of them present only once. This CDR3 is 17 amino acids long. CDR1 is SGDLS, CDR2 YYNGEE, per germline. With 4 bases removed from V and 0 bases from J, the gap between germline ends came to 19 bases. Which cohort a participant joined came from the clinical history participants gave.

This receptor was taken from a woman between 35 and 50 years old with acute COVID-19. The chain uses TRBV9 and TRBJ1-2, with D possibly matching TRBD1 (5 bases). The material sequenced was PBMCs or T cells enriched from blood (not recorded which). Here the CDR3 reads CASSLHPRGTTNYGYTF. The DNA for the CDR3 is TGTGCCAGCAGCCTCCACCCCCGCGGGACGACTAACTATGGCTACACCTTC.